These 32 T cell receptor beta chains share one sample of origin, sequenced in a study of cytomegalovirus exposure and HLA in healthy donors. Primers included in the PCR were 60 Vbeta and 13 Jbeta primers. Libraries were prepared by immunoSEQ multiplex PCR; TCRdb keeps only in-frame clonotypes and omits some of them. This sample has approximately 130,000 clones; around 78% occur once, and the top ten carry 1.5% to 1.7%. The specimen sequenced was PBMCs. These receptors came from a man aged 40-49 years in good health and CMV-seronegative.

CDR3 sequence reads: CASSSSGSGHEQYF. In DNA form, the CDR3 reads TGTGCCAGCAGTTCTAGCGGGAGTGGCCACGAGCAGTACTTC. The chain employs TRBV6-1 and TRBJ2-7; 10 bases map to TRBD2. V lost 5 bases and J lost 5; bases outside the gene matches: 6. CDR1 is MNHNS, CDR2 SASEGT, per germline. The CDR3 loop spans 14 amino acids.

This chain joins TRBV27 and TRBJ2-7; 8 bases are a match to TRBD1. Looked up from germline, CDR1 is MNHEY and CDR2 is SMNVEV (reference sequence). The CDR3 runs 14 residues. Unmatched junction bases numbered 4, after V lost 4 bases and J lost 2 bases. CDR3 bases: TGTGCCAGCAGTTCCGGGACAGGCCCCTACGAGCAGTACTTC. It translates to CASSSGTGPYEQYF.

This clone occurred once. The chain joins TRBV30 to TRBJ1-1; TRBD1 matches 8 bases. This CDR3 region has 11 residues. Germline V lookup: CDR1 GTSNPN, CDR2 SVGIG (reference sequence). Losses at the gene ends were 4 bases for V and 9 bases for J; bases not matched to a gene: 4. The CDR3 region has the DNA TGTGCCTGGATACGGACAGGGCAAGCTTTCTTT. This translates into CAWIRTGQAFF.

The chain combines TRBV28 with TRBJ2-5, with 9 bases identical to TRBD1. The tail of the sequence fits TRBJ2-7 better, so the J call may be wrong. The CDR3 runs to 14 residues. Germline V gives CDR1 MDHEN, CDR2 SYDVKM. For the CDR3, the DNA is TGTGCCAGCAGTCTCCAGGGACAGGGTTACGAGCAGTACTTC. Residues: CASSLQGQGYEQYF.

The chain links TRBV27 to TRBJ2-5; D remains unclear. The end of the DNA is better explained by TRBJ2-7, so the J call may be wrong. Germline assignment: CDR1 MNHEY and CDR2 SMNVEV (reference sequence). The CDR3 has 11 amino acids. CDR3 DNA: TGTGCCAGCAGTTTAGGTCACGAGCAGTACTTC. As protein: CASSLGHEQYF.

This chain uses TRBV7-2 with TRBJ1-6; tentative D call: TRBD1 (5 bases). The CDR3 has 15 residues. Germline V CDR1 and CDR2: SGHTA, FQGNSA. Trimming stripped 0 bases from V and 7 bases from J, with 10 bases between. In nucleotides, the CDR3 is TGTGCCAGCAGCTTAGCGACGGGGGGGAATTCACCCCTCCACTTT. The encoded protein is CASSLATGGNSPLHF. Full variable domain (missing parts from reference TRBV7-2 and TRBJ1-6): GAGVSQSPSNKVTEKGKDVELRCDPISGHTALYWYRQSLGQGLEFLIYFQGNSAPDKSGLPSDRFSAERTGGSVSTLTIQRTQQEDSAVYLCASSLATGGNSPLHFGNGTRLTVT.

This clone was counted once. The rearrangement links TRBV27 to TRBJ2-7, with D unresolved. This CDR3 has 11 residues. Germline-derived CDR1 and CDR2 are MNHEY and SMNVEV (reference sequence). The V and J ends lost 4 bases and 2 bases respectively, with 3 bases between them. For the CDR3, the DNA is TGTGCCAGCAGTTCCACCTACGAGCAGTACTTC. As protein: CASSSTYEQYF.

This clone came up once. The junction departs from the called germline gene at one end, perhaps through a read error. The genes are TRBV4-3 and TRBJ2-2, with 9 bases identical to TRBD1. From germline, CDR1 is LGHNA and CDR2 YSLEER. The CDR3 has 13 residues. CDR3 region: CASSQDLGWDRVF. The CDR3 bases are TGCGCCAGCAGCCAAGATCTGGGGTGGGACAGGGTCTTT.

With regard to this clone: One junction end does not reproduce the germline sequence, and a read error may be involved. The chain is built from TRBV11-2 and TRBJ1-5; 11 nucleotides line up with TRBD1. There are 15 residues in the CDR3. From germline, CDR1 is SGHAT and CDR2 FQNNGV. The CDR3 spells CTSSLGQGANQPQHF. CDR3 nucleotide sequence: TGTACCAGCAGCTTAGGACAGGGGGCGAATCAGCCCCAGCATTTT.

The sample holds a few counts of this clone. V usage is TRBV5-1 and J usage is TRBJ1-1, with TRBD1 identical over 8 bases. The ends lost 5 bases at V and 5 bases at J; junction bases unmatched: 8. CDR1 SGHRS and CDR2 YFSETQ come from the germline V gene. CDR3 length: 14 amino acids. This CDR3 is CASRGQGAMTEAFF. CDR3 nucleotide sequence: TGCGCCAGCAGGGGTCAGGGGGCGATGACTGAAGCTTTCTTT.

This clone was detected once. The CDR3 DNA reads as TGTGCCAGCAGCTTGACAAGACTTAGCTCTGGAAACACCATATATTTT. Protein sequence: CASSLTRLSSGNTIYF. The V and J genes are TRBV5-8 and TRBJ1-3; D is unclear. Germline lookup yields CDR1 SGHTS and CDR2 YDEGEE. This CDR3 is built from 16 residues. The V gene lost 1 base and the J gene lost 0 bases, with 11 bases spanning the gap.

CDR3: CASSLVGRGDTQYF. CDR3 coding DNA: TGTGCCAGCAGTCTAGTCGGGAGAGGAGATACGCAGTATTTT. The genes are TRBV27 and TRBJ2-3; possible D gene TRBD2, 6 bases. V lost 5 bases and J lost 5, with 14 bases in between. From germline, CDR1 is MNHEY and CDR2 SMNVEV (reference sequence). The CDR3 has 14 amino acids.

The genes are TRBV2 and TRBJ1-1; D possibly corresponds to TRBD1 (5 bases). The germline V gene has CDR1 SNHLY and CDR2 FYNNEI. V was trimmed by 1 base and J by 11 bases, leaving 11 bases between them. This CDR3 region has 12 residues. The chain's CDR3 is CASSEDGGDAFF. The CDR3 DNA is TGTGCCAGCAGTGAAGACGGGGGGGACGCTTTCTTT.

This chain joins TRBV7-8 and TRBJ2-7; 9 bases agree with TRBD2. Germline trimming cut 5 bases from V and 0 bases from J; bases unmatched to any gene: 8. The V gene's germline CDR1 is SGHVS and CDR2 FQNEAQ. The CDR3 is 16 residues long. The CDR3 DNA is TGTGCCAGCAGCCCTTACAGCGGGAGGTTCTCCTACGAGCAGTACTTC. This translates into CASSPYSGRFSYEQYF. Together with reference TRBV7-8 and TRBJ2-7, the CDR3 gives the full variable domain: GAGVSQSPRYKVAKRGQDVALRCDPISGHVSLFWYQQALGQGPEFLTYFQNEAQLDKSGLPSDRFFAERPEGSVSTLKIQRTQQEDSAVYLCASSPYSGRFSYEQYFGPGTRLTVT.

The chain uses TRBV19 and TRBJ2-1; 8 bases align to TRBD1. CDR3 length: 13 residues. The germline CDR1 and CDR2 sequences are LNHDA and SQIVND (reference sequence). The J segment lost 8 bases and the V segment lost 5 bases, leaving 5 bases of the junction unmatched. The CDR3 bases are TGTGCCAGTAGTGAGGACAGGGACTATGAGCAGTTCTTC. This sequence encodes CASSEDRDYEQFF.

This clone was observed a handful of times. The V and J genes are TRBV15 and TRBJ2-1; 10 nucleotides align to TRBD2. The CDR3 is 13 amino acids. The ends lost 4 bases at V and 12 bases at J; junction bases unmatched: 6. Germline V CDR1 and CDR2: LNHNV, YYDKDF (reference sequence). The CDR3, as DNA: TGTGCCACCAGCAAACGTAGCGGGAGGTGGCAGTTCTTC. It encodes CATSKRSGRWQFF.

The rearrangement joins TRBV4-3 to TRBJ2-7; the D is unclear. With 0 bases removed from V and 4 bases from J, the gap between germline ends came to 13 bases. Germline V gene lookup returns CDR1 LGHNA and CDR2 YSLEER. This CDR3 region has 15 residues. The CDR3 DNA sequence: TGCGCCAGCAGCCAAGATAAAGAGTTTCTTTACGAGCAGTACTTC. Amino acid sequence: CASSQDKEFLYEQYF.

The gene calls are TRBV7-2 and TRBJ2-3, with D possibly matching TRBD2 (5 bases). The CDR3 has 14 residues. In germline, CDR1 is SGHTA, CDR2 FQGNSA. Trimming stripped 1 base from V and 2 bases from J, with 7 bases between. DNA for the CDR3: TGTGCCAGCAGCTTAGGAGCGGCCACAGATACGCAGTATTTT. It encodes CASSLGAATDTQYF.

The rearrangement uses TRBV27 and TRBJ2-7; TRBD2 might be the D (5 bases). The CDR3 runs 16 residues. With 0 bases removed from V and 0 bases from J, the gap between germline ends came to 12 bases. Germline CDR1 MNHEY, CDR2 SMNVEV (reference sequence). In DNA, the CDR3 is TGTGCCAGCAGTTTATCGGCGCAGACTACCTCCTACGAGCAGTACTTC. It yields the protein CASSLSAQTTSYEQYF.

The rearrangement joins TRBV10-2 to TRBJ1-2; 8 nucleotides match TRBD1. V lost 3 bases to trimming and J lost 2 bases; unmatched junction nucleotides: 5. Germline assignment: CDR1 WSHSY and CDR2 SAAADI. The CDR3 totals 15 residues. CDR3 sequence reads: CASSDRTGTNYGYTF. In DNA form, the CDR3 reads TGCGCCAGCAGTGACAGGACAGGGACCAACTATGGCTACACCTTC.

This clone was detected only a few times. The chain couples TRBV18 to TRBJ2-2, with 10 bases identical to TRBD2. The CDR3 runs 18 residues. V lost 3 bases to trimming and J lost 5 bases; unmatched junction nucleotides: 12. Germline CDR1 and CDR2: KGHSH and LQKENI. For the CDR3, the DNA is TGTGCCAGCTCACCTCTGACTAGCGGGTCAGGTGGGACCGGGGAGCTGTTTTTT. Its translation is CASSPLTSGSGGTGELFF.

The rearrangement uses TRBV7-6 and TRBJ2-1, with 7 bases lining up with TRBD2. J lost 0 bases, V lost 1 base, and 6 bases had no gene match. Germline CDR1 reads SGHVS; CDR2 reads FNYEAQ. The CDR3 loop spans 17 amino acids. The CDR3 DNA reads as TGTGCCAGCAGCTTAGAAGGCGGGAGCCGCTCCTACAATGAGCAGTTCTTC. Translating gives CASSLEGGSRSYNEQFF.

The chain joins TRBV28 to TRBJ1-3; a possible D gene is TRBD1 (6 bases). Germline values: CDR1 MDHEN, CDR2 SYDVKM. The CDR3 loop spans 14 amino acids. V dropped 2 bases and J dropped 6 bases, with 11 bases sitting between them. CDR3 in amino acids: CASSLNRVANTIYF. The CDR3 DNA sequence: TGTGCCAGCAGTTTAAACAGGGTGGCAAACACCATATATTTT.

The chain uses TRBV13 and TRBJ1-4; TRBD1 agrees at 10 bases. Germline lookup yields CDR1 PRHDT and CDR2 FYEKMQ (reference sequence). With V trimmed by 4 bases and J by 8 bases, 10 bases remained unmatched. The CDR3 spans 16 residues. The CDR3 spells CASSSLRDRGGEKLFF. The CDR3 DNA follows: TGTGCCAGCAGCTCGCTCCGGGACAGGGGAGGGGAAAAACTGTTTTTT.

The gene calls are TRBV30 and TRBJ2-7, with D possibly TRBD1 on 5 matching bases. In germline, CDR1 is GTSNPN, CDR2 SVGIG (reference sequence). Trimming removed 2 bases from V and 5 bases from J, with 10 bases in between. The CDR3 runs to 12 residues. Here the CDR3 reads CAWSWGSHEQYF. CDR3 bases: TGTGCCTGGAGTTGGGGCAGCCACGAGCAGTACTTC.

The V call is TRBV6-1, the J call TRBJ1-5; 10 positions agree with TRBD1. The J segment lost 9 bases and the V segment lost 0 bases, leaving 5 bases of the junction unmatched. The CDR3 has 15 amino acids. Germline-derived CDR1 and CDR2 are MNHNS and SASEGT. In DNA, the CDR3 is TGTGCCAGCAGTGAAGCGGGGACAGGGGCCGGGCCCCAGCATTTT. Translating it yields CASSEAGTGAGPQHF.

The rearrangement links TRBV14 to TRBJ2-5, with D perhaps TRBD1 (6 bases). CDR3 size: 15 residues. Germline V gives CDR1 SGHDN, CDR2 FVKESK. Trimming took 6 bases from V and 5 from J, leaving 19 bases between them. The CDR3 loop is CASSPRIRGSETQYF. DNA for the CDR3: TGTGCCAGCAGTCCGCGGATAAGGGGGAGTGAGACCCAGTACTTC.

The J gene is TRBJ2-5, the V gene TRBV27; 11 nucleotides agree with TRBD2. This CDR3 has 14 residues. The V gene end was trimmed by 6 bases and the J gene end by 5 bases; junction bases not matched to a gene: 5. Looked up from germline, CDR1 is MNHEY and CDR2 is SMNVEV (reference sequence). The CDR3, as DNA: TGTGCCAGCAGACTAGCGGGAGTGAGGGAGACCCAGTACTTC. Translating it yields CASRLAGVRETQYF.

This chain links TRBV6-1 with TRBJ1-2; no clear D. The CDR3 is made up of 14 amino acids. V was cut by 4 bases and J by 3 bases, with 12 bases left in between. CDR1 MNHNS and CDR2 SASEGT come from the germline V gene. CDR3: CASSALQTDYGYTF. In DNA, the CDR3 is TGTGCCAGCAGTGCCCTACAGACGGACTATGGCTACACCTTC.

The CDR3 region is CASRGDRDGTEAFF. In DNA, the CDR3 is TGTGCCAGCAGGGGGGACAGGGATGGCACTGAAGCTTTCTTT. The chain carries TRBV7-9 and TRBJ1-1; 9 nucleotides agree with TRBD1. Germline CDR1 SEHNR, CDR2 FQNEAQ (reference sequence). The length of the CDR3 is 14 residues. The V and J ends lost 6 bases and 4 bases, in that order; junction bases with no gene match: 6.

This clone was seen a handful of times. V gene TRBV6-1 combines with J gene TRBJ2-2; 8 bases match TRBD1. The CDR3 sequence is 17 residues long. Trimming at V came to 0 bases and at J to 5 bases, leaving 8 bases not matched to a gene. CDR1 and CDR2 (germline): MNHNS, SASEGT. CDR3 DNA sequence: TGTGCCAGCAGTGAAGCGGCGACAGGGGACGGGACCGGGGAGCTGTTTTTT. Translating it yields CASSEAATGDGTGELFF.

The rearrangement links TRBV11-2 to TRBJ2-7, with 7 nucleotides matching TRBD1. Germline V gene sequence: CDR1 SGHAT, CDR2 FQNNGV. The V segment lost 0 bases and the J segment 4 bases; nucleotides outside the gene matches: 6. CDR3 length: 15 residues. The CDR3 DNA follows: TGTGCCAGCAGCTTAGAGGACAGGTTAGGGTACGAGCAGTACTTC. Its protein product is CASSLEDRLGYEQYF.